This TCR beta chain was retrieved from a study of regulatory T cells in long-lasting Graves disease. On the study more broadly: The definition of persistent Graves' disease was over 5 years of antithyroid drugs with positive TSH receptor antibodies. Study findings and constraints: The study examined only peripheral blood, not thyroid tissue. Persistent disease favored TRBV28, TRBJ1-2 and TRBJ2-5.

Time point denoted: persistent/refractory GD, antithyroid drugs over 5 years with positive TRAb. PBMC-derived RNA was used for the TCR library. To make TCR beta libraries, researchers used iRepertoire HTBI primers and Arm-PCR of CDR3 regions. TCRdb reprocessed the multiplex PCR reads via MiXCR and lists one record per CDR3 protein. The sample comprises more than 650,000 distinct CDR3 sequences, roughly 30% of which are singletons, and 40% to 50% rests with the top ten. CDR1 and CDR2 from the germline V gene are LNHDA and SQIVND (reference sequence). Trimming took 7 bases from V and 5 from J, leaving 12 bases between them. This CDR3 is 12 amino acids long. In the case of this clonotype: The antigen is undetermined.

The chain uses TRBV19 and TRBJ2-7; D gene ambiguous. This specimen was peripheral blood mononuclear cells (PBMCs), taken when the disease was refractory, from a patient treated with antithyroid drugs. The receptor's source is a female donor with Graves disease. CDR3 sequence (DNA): TGTGCCAGTACCTCGGACCACCACGAGCAGTACTTC. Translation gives CASTSDHHEQYF.